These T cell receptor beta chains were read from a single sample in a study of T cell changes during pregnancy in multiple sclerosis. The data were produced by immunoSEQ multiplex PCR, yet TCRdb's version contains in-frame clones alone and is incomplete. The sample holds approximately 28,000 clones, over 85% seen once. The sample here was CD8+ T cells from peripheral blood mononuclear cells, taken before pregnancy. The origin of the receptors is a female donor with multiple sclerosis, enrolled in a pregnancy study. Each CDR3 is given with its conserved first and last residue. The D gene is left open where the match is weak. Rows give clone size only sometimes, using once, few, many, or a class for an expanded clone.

DNA: TGTGCCAGCAGTTACGGACAGGCGGACTATGGCTACACCTTC
CDR3: CASSYGQADYGYTF
J: TRBJ1-2
V: TRBV6-5
D: TRBD1
size: -

DNA: TGCGCCAGCAGCTCAACCGAGCCGAGGGAGCTGTTTTTT
CDR3: CASSSTEPRELFF
J: TRBJ2-2
V: TRBV5-1
D: -
size: -

DNA: TGTGCCAGAAGCTTGTCCCCTCGGGATACGCAGTATTTT
CDR3: CARSLSPRDTQYF
J: TRBJ2-3
V: TRBV5-3
D: -
size: -

DNA: TGTGCCAGCAGCAACCGGGACAGGGCGTACTACGAGCAGTACTTC
CDR3: CASSNRDRAYYEQYF
J: TRBJ2-7
V: TRBV5-5
D: TRBD1
size: -

DNA: TGTGCCAGAAGCCCTAAGGCGGACAGGGGGCGAAGGGACCCACACACAGATACGCAGTATTTT
CDR3: CARSPKADRGRRDPHTDTQYF
J: TRBJ2-3
V: TRBV5-3
D: TRBD1
size: -

DNA: TGTGCCATCAGTGACCCCGGGGGAGGGGACTACGAGCAGTACTTC
CDR3: CAISDPGGGDYEQYF
J: TRBJ2-7
V: TRBV10-3
D: TRBD2
size: -

DNA: TGCAGCGTTGAAGATCGAAAGGGGCCAGCTAACTATGGCTACACCTTC
CDR3: CSVEDRKGPANYGYTF
J: TRBJ1-2
V: TRBV29-1
D: -
size: -

DNA: TGCGCCAGCAGCCGGTCAGGGAATGAAAAACTGTTTTTT
CDR3: CASSRSGNEKLFF
J: TRBJ1-4
V: TRBV4-1
D: -
size: -

DNA: TGTGCCAGCAGTGCTCGGGAGGCCGAGGGGAATGAGCAGTTCTTC
CDR3: CASSAREAEGNEQFF
J: TRBJ2-1
V: TRBV2
D: TRBD2
size: -

DNA: TGTGCCAGCAGCCAGGGACAGGGGATGAACACTGAAGCTTTCTTT
CDR3: CASSQGQGMNTEAFF
J: TRBJ1-1
V: TRBV27
D: TRBD1
size: -

DNA: TGTGCCACCAGCAGAGAGGGCAGGGGGACCACTGAAGCTTTCTTT
CDR3: CATSREGRGTTEAFF
J: TRBJ1-1
V: TRBV15
D: TRBD1
size: medium-sized

DNA: TGTGCCAGCAGTAGATACGACAGGGGTTACACTGAAGCTTTCTTT
CDR3: CASSRYDRGYTEAFF
J: TRBJ1-1
V: TRBV28
D: TRBD1
size: -

DNA: TGTGCCAGCAGCGTAAGGTCAGGGGACTATGGCTACACCTTC
CDR3: CASSVRSGDYGYTF
J: TRBJ1-2
V: TRBV9
D: -
size: -

DNA: TGCAGCGTCTTGAATCCGGACAGGGCCGAGGTCGACGAGCAGTACTTC
CDR3: CSVLNPDRAEVDEQYF
J: TRBJ2-7
V: TRBV29-1
D: TRBD1
size: -

DNA: TGTGCCAGCAGTTTAACGGGGAGCTACAATGAGCAGTTCTTC
CDR3: CASSLTGSYNEQFF
J: TRBJ2-1
V: TRBV27
D: -
size: -

DNA: TGTGCCAGCACCGGGAAACCCCATGAAAAACTGTTTTTT
CDR3: CASTGKPHEKLFF
J: TRBJ1-4
V: TRBV6-1
D: -
size: -

DNA: TGTGCCAGCAGTTACTCGAGAGAGGTGGTCGCTGAAGCTTTCTTT
CDR3: CASSYSREVVAEAFF
J: TRBJ1-1
V: TRBV6-6
D: -
size: -

DNA: TGTGCCAGCAGTGAAGCCCCTTGGGAGCTGTTTTTT
CDR3: CASSEAPWELFF
J: TRBJ2-2
V: TRBV2
D: -
size: -

DNA: TGTGCCAGCAGTGTAGGGACAAGAAACTATGGCTACACCTTC
CDR3: CASSVGTRNYGYTF
J: TRBJ1-2
V: TRBV2
D: -
size: -

DNA: TGTGCCAGCAGCAAGAATGGACGGGGATCGCCCCAGCATTTT
CDR3: CASSKNGRGSPQHF
J: TRBJ1-5
V: TRBV21-1
D: -
size: -

DNA: TGTGCCAGCAGCTTAATCGCAGGGGGCGTTGGGATTGAAGCTTTCTTT
CDR3: CASSLIAGGVGIEAFF
J: TRBJ1-1
V: TRBV7-2
D: TRBD1
size: -